This entry is about one T cell receptor (beta chain). The source of the sample is a study of blood T cell repertoires in COVID-19. As for the study in general: T cells, B-cell-depleted T cells, or PBMCs supplied cDNA or gDNA.

Under the authors' procedure: The authors estimated nucleated cell counts from reference gene primer amplification. Repertoires were generated with immunoSEQ multiplex PCR, while TCRdb's copy carries only in-frame clones and drops some. V and J calls and clone size are as listed in that table; D and trimming were resolved from the DNA. The repertoire holds about 30,000 clones, with 70% to 90% as singletons. CDR3 length equals 18 residues. The source material was peripheral blood. The chain links TRBV7-5 to TRBJ2-2; no DNA check was done on the table's D call, TRBD2. TRBV7-5 is listed as a pseudogene. This TCR came from a human donor in a cohort sampled during active COVID-19. This CDR3 is CARSFRTSGGADTGELFF. DNA for the CDR3: TGTGCCAGAAGCTTCCGGACTAGCGGGGGGGCGGACACCGGGGAGCTGTTTTTT.